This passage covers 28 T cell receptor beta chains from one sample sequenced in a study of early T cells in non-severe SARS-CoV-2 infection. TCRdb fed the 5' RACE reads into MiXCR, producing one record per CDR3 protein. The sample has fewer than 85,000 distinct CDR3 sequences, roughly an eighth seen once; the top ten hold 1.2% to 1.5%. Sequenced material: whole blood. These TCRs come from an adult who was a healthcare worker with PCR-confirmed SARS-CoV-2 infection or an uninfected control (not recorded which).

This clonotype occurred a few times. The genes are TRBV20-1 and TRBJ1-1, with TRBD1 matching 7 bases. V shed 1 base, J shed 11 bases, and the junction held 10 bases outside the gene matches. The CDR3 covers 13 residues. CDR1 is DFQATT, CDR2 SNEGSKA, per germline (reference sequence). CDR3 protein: CSARGVVGQEAFF. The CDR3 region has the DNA TGCAGTGCTAGAGGGGTAGTCGGACAGGAGGCTTTCTTT.

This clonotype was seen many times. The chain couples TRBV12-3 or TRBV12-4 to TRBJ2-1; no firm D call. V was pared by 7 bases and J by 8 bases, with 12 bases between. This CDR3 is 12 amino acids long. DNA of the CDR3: TGTGCCAGCACCTCGTTCCCCCATGAGCAGTTCTTC. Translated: CASTSFPHEQFF.

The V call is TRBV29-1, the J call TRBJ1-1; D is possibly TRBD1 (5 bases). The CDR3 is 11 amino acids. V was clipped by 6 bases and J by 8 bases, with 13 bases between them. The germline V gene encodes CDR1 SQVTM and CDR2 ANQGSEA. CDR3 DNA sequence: TGCAGCGTCGGGACGTCTGTAGAAGCTTTCTTT. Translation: CSVGTSVEAFF.

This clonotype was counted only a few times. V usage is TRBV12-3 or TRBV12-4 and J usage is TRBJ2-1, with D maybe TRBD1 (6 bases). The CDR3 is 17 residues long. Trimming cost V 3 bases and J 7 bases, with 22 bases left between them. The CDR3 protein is CASSFHPGTWGPNEQFF. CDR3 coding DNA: TGTGCCAGCAGTTTCCACCCCGGGACATGGGGCCCAAATGAGCAGTTCTTC.

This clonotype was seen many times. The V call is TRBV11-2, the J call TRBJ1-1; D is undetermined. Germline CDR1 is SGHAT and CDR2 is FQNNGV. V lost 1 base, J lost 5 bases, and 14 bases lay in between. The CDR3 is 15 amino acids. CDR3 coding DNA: TGTGCCAGCAGCTTAGGAGGGCAGTGGAGGACTGAAGCTTTCTTT. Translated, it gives CASSLGGQWRTEAFF.

The CDR3 sequence is CSAIPGQGRAKNIQYF. In nucleotides, the CDR3 is TGCAGTGCAATTCCGGGACAGGGGCGAGCCAAAAACATTCAGTACTTC. This chain joins TRBV20-1 and TRBJ2-4; the match to TRBD1 covers 10 bases. The CDR3 is made up of 16 amino acids. V trimming: 6 bases; J trimming: 0 bases; junction bases outside the gene matches: 8. Germline loops: CDR1 DFQATT, CDR2 SNEGSKA (reference sequence).

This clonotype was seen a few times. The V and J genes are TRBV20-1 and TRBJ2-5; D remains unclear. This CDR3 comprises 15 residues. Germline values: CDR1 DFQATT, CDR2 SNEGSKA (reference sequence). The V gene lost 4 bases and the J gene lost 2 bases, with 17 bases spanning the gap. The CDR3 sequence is CSANPTGPIQETQYF. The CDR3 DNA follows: TGCAGTGCTAACCCCACCGGGCCCATTCAAGAGACCCAGTACTTC.

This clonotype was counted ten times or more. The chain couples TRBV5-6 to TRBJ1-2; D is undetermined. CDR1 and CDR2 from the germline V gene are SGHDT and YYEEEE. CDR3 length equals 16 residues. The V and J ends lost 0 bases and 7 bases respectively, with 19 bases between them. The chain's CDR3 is CASSLDVSDTDAGYTF. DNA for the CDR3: TGTGCCAGCAGCTTGGATGTGTCGGATACGGACGCTGGCTACACCTTC. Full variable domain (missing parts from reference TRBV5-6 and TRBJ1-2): DAGVTQSPTHLIKTRGQQVTLRCSPKSGHDTVSWYQQALGQGPQFIFQYYEEEERQRGNFPDRFSGHQFPNYSSELNVNALLLGDSALYLCASSLDVSDTDAGYTFGSGTRLTVV.

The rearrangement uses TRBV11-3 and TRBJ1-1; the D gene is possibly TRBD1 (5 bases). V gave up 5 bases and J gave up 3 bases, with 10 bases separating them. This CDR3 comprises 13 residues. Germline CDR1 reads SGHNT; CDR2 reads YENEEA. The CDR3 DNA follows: TGTGCCAGCAGCCAGGGAGTCTACACTGAAGCTTTCTTT. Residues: CASSQGVYTEAFF.

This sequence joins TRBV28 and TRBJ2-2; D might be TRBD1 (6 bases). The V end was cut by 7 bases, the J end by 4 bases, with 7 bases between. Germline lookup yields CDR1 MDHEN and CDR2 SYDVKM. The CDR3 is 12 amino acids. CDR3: CASTGVTGELFF. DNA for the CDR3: TGTGCCAGCACAGGGGTCACCGGGGAGCTGTTTTTT.

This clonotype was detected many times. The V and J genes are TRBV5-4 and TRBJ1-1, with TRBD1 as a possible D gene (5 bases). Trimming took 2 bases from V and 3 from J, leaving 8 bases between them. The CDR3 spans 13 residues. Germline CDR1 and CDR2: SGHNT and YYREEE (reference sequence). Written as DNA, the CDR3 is TGTGCCAGCAGCTTTGGGGACGACACTGAAGCTTTCTTT. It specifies CASSFGDDTEAFF.

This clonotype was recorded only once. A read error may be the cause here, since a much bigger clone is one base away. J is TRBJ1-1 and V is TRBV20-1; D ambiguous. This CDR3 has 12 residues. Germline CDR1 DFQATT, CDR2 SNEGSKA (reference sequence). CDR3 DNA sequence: TGCGGTGCTAATCAACCGAACACTGAAGCTTTCTTT. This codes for CGANQPNTEAFF.

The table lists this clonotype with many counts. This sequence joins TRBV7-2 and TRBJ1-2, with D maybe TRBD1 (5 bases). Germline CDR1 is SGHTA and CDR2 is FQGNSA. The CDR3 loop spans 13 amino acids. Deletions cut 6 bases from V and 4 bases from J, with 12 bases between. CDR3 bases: TGTGCCAGCAGGGGGACCGGTCTCTATGGCTACACCTTC. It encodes CASRGTGLYGYTF.

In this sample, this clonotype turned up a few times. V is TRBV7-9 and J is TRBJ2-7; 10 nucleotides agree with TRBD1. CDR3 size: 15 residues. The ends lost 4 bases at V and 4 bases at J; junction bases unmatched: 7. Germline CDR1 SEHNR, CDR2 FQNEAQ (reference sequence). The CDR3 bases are TGTGCCAGCAGCTCCGACAGGGGGCCGGGATACGAGCAGTACTTC. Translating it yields CASSSDRGPGYEQYF.

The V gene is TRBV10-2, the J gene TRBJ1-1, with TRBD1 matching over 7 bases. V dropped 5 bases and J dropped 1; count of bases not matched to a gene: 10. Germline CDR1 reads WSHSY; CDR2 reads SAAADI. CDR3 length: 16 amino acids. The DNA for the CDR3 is TGCGCCAGCAGTCTAACCTCGACAGGGTCGAACACTGAAGCTTTCTTT. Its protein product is CASSLTSTGSNTEAFF.

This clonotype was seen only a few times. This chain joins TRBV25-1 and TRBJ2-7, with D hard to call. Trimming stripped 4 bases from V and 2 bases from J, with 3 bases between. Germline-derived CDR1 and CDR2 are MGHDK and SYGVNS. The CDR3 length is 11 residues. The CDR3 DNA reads TGTGCCAGCAGTGTCGCCTACGAGCAGTACTTC. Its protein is CASSVAYEQYF.

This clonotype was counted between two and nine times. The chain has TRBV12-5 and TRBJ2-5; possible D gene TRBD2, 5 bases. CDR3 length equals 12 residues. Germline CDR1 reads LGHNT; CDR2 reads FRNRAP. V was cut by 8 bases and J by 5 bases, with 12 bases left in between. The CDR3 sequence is CASRAPGETQYF. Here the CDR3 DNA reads TGTGCTAGTCGGGCCCCGGGGGAGACCCAGTACTTC.

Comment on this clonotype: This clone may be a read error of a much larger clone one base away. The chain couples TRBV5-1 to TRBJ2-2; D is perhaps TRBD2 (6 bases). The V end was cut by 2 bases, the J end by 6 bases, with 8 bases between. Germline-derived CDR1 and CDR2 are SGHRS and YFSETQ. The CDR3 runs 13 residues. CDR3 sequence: CASSFGGAGELFF. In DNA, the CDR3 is TGCGCCAGCAGCTTCGGGGGTGCCGGGGAGCTGTTTTTT. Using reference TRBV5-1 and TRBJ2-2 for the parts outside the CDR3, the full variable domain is KAGVTQTPRYLIKTRGQQVTLSCSPISGHRSVSWYQQTPGQGLQFLFEYFSETQRNKGNFPGRFSGRQFSNSRSEMNVSTLELGDSALYLCASSFGGAGELFFGEGSRLTVL.

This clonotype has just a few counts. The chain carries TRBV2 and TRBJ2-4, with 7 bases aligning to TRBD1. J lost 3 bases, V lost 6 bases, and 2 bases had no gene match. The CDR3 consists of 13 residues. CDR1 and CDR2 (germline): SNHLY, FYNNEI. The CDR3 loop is CASSRDSKNIQYF. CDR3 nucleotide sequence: TGTGCCAGCAGCCGGGACAGCAAAAACATTCAGTACTTC.

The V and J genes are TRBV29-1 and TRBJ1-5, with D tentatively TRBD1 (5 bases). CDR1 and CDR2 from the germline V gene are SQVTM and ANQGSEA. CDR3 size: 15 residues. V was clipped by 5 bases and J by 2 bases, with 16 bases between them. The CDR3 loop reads CSVRLGTDRNQPQHF. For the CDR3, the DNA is TGCAGCGTTCGACTCGGGACGGACCGCAATCAGCCCCAGCATTTT.

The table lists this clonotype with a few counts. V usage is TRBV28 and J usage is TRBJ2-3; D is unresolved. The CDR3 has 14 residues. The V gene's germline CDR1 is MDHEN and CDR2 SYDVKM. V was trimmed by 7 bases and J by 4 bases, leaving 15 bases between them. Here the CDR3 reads CASNEGGPADTQYF. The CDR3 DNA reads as TGTGCCAGCAACGAAGGCGGTCCTGCAGATACGCAGTATTTT.

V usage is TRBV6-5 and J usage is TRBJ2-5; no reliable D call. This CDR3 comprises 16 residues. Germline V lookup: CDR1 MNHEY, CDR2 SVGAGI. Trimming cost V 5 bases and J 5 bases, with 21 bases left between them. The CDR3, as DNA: TGTGCCAGCAGTCCTCGCCGACATCGAGGAGAGGAGACCCAGTACTTC. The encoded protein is CASSPRRHRGEETQYF.

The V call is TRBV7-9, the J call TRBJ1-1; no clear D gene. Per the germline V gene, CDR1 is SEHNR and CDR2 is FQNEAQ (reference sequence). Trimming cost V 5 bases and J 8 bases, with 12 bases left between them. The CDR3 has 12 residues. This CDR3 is CASSRGRGEAFF. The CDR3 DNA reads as TGTGCCAGCAGCAGAGGCCGAGGGGAAGCTTTCTTT.

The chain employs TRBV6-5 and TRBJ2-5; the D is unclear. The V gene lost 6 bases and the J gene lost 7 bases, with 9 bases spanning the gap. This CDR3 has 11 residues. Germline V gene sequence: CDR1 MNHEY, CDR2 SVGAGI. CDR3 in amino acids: CASSSGGTQYF. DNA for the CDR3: TGTGCCAGCAGCTCCGGTGGGACCCAGTACTTC.

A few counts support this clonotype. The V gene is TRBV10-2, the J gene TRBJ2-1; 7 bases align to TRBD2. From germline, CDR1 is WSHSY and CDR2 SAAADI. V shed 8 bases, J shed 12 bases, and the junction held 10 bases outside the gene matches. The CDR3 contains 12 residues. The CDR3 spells CASLAAYPSQFF. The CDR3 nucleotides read TGCGCCAGCCTAGCGGCCTACCCCTCGCAGTTCTTC.

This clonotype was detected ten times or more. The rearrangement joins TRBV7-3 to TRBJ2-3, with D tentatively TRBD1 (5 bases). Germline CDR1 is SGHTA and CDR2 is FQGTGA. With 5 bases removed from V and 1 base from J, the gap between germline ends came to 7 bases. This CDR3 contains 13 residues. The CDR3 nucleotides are TGTGCCAGCAGCGGACACCGCACAGATACGCAGTATTTT. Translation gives CASSGHRTDTQYF.

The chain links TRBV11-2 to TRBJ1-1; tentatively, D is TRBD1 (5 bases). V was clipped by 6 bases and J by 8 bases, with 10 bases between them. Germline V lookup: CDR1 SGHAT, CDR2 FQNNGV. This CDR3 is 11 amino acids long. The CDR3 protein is CASRREGEAFF. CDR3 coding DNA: TGTGCCAGCAGGCGCGAGGGGGAAGCTTTCTTT.

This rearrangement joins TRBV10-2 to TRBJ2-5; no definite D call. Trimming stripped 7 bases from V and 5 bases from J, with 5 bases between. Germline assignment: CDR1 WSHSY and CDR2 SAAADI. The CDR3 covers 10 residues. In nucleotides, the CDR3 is TGCGCCAGCAAGAGGGAGACCCAGTACTTC. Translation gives CASKRETQYF.